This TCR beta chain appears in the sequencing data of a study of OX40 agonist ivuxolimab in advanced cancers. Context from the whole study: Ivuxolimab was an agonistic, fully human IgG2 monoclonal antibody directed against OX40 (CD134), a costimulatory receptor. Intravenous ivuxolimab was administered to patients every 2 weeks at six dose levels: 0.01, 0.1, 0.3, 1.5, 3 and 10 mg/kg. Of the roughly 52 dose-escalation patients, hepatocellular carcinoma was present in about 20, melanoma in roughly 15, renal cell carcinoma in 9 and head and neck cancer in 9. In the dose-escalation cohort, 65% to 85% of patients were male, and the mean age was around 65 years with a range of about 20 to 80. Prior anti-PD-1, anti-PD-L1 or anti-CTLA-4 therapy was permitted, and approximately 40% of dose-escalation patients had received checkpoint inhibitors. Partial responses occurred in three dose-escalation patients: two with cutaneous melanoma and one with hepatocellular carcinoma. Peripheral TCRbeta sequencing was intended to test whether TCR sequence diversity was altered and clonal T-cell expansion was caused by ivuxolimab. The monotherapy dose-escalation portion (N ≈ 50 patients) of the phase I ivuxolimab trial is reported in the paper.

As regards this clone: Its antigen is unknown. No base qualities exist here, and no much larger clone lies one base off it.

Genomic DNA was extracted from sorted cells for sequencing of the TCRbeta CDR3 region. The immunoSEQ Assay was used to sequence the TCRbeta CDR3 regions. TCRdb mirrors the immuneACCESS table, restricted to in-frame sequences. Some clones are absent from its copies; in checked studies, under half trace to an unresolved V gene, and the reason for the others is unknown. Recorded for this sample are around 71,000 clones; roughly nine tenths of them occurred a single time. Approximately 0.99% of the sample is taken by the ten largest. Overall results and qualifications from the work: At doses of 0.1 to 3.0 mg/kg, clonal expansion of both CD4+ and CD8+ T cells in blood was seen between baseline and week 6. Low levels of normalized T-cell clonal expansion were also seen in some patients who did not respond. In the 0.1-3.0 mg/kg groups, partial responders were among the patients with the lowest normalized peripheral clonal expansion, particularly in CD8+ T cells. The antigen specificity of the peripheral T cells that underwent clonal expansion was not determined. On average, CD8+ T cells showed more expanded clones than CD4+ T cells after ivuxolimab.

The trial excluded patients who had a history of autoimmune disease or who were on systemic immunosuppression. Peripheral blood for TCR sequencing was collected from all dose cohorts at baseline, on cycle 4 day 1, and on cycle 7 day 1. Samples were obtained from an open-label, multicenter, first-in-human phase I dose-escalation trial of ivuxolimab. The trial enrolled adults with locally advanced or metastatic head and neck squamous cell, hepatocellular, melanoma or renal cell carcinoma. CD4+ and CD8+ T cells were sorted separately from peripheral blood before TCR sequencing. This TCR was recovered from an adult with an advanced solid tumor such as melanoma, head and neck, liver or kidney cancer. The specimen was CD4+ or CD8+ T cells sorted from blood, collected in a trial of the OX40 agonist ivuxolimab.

CDR3 reads: CASQGEETQYF. The bases read TGTGCCAGCCAGGGGGAAGAGACCCAGTACTTC. Rearrangement joined TRBV2 to TRBJ2-5, with 7 bases aligning to TRBD1. For this chain, trimming is 8 bases at the V end and 3 bases at the J end, and the number of junction bases without a gene match is 0. Via the germline V gene, CDR1 is SNHLY and CDR2 FYNNEI. There are 11 amino acids in the CDR3, from cysteine to phenylalanine inclusive. The retained sequence is limited to the CDR3, 33 bases, with the frame set at the first base. The CDR3, completed at both ends by the reference TRBV2 and TRBJ2-5 genes, gives the full variable domain EPEVTQTPSHQVTQMGQEVILRCVPISNHLYFYWYRQILGQKVEFLVSFYNNEISEKSEIFDDQFSVERPDGSNFTLKIRSTKLEDSAMYFCASQGEETQYFGPGTRLLVL.